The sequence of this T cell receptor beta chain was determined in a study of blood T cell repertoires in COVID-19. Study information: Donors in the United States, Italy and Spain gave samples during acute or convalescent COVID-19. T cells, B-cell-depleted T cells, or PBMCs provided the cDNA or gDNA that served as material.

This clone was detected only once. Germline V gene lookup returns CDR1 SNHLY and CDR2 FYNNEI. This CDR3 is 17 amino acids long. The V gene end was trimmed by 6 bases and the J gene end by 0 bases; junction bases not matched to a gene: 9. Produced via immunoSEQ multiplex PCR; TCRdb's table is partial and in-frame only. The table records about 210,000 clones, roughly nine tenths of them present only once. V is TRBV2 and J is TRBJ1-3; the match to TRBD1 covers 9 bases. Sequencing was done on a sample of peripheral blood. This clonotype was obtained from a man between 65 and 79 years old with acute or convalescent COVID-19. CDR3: CASRGPLGQGSGNTIYF. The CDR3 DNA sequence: TGTGCCAGCAGAGGACCCCTGGGACAGGGCTCTGGAAACACCATATATTTT.